The 5 T cell receptor beta chains reported below all come from one sample, sequenced in a study of control samples from healthy donors and cancer patients (dated by TCRdb to the early 2020s). Library creation used the immunoSEQ multiplex PCR assay. The source is immuneACCESS, and TCRdb retained only in-frame sequences with V and J called. Part of the clones is not carried over; for the studies checked, unresolved V genes explain less than half of this, and the remainder is unexplained. The sample profile shows tens of thousands of clones; around 91% of them were found once. The ten largest clones capture approximately 15% of the sample. Sequenced input: blood. The source of these receptors is a man in his forties or fifties in good health.

The chain combines TRBV7-2 with TRBJ1-6; D unresolved. The CDR3 covers 18 residues. V dropped 2 bases and J dropped 4 bases, with 18 bases sitting between them. Germline CDR1 and CDR2: SGHTA and FQGNSA. As DNA, the CDR3 is TGTGCCAGCAGCTTACTCCCTAGTGATCCAACTTATAATTCACCCCTCCACTTT. Protein product: CASSLLPSDPTYNSPLHF.

DNA for the CDR3: TGTGCCAGCAGCTTATCACTAGCTAACAATGAGCAGTTCTTC. This gives the protein CASSLSLANNEQFF. The genes are TRBV11-2 and TRBJ2-1, with D possibly matching TRBD2 (6 bases). Germline V lookup: CDR1 SGHAT, CDR2 FQNNGV. The CDR3 has 14 residues. Between the trimmed V and J ends, which lost 2 bases and 5 bases, there was a span of 10 bases. The full variable domain, completed using reference TRBV11-2 and TRBJ2-1, is EAGVAQSPRYKIIEKRQSVAFWCNPISGHATLYWYQQILGQGPKLLIQFQNNGVVDDSQLPKDRFSAERLKGVDSTLKIQPAKLEDSAVYLCASSLSLANNEQFFGPGTRLTVL.

The rearrangement uses TRBV7-2 and TRBJ1-3; D is unresolved. CDR1 and CDR2 from the germline V gene are SGHTA and FQGNSA. This CDR3 contains 16 residues. V was clipped by 2 bases and J by 0 bases, with 11 bases between them. The CDR3 loop reads CASSLTRRSSGNTIYF. As DNA, the CDR3 is TGTGCCAGCAGCTTAACGAGGAGGAGCTCTGGAAACACCATATATTTT.

V and J are TRBV7-9 and TRBJ1-5; weak D call: TRBD1 (5 bases). Trimming pared 7 bases from V and 3 bases from J, leaving 13 bases between. Germline CDR1 reads SEHNR; CDR2 reads FQNEAQ (reference sequence). This CDR3 region has 14 residues. The CDR3 nucleotides read TGTGCCAGCAACGGGGACGGCACCAATCAGCCCCAGCATTTT. It is translated as CASNGDGTNQPQHF. Full variable domain (rest looked up from reference TRBV7-9 and TRBJ1-5): DTGVSQNPRHKITKRGQNVTFRCDPISEHNRLYWYRQTLGQGPEFLTYFQNEAQLEKSRLLSDRFSAERPKGSFSTLEIQRTEQGDSAMYLCASNGDGTNQPQHFGDGTRLSIL.

This chain uses TRBV6-4 with TRBJ1-5, with TRBD1 identical over 7 bases. The CDR3 consists of 13 residues. J was trimmed by 7 bases and V by 3 bases; bases with no gene match: 3. Germline CDR1 is MRHNA and CDR2 is SNTAGT. CDR3 region: CASSERTGQPQHF. DNA for the CDR3: TGTGCCAGCAGTGAACGGACAGGACAGCCCCAGCATTTT.